Below, 19 T cell receptor beta chains from the same sample are listed, as sequenced in a study of blood T cell repertoires in COVID-19. Only in-frame clones appear in the TCRdb table, and some are missing; sequencing was by immunoSEQ multiplex PCR. Here the sample spans about 180,000 clones, 83% being singletons. The sample comprised peripheral blood. The receptors were sampled from a woman aged 70-85 years with COVID-19, enrolled during active disease.

The rearrangement uses TRBV27 and TRBJ2-1, with a weak D call TRBD2 (5 bases). V was shortened by 3 bases and J by 1 base, with 7 bases between the two germline ends. The CDR3 runs to 14 residues. Germline assignment: CDR1 MNHEY and CDR2 SMNVEV (reference sequence). Written as DNA, the CDR3 is TGTGCCAGCAGTTTTGGAGGTTCCTACAATGAGCAGTTCTTC. Translating gives CASSFGGSYNEQFF.

This rearrangement joins TRBV27 to TRBJ2-3, with D possibly being TRBD2 (7 bases). The germline V gene has CDR1 MNHEY and CDR2 SMNVEV (reference sequence). The CDR3 extends over 18 amino acids. V was shortened by 5 bases and J by 2 bases, with 23 bases between the two germline ends. CDR3 DNA sequence: TGTGCCAGCAGTGCCCCAACGGGGGGCCCTAAAATCACAGATACGCAGTATTTT. It encodes CASSAPTGGPKITDTQYF.

A single count supports this clone. The chain employs TRBV28 and TRBJ2-1; D is perhaps TRBD1 (6 bases). The CDR3 runs 16 residues. V lost 5 bases to trimming and J lost 0 bases, with 14 bases between them. Per the germline V gene, CDR1 is MDHEN and CDR2 is SYDVKM. CDR3: CASSPVDRSSYNEQFF. For the CDR3, the DNA is TGTGCCAGCAGTCCAGTCGACAGGAGCTCCTACAATGAGCAGTTCTTC.

The V and J genes are TRBV24-1 and TRBJ2-2, with a tentative D call TRBD1 (5 bases). Germline V gene lookup returns CDR1 KGHDR and CDR2 SFDVKD. With 4 bases removed from V and 0 bases from J, the gap between germline ends came to 11 bases. The length of the CDR3 is 16 residues. The CDR3 loop is CATSDLGQTNTGELFF. For the CDR3, the DNA is TGTGCCACCAGTGACCTGGGGCAGACGAACACCGGGGAGCTGTTTTTT.

This rearrangement joins TRBV10-3 to TRBJ2-5; 9 bases are shared with TRBD2. V was pared by 10 bases and J by 2 bases, with 5 bases of the junction left unmatched. The length of the CDR3 is 13 residues. Germline V gene sequence: CDR1 ENHRY, CDR2 SYGVKD. CDR3 amino acids: CATGAGGQETQYF. The CDR3, as DNA: TGTGCCACAGGAGCGGGGGGACAAGAGACCCAGTACTTC.

Comments on this clone: The sample holds other DNA sequences that translate to the same CDR3. CDR3 region: CASSIGGGGTEAFF. The CDR3 DNA reads TGTGCCAGTAGTATAGGGGGGGGAGGTACTGAAGCTTTCTTT. The chain carries TRBV19 and TRBJ1-1; maybe TRBD1 (5 bases). Germline assignment: CDR1 LNHDA and CDR2 SQIVND (reference sequence). V lost 1 base, J lost 5 bases, and 11 bases lay in between. The CDR3 loop spans 14 amino acids. Complete variable domain (other parts from reference TRBV19 and TRBJ1-1): DGGITQSPKYLFRKEGQNVTLSCEQNLNHDAMYWYRQDPGQGLRLIYYSQIVNDFQKGDIAEGYSVSREKKESFPLTVTSAQKNPTAFYLCASSIGGGGTEAFFGQGTRLTVV.

This chain joins TRBV28 and TRBJ1-5; the D is unclear. V was pared by 2 bases and J by 2 bases, with 16 bases between. The CDR3 is made up of 17 amino acids. Germline lookup yields CDR1 MDHEN and CDR2 SYDVKM. For the CDR3, the DNA is TGTGCCAGCAGTTTAGGGCGGGGAGGAATACGCAATCAGCCCCAGCATTTT. Protein: CASSLGRGGIRNQPQHF.

The rearrangement links TRBV10-3 to TRBJ1-3, with a possible D match to TRBD1 (6 bases). V was pared by 3 bases and J by 0 bases, with 9 bases between. This CDR3 is 15 amino acids long. The germline V gene encodes CDR1 ENHRY and CDR2 SYGVKD. CDR3 protein: CAISDGQSSGNTIYF. The CDR3 nucleotides are TGTGCCATCAGTGATGGACAGAGCTCTGGAAACACCATATATTTT.

The chain uses TRBV28 and TRBJ1-2; D is perhaps TRBD1 (6 bases). V lost 10 bases, J lost 7 bases, and 16 bases lay in between. The germline V gene encodes CDR1 MDHEN and CDR2 SYDVKM. The CDR3 length is 12 residues. CDR3 DNA sequence: TGTGCCACGGAGGGGGGGAACGGTGGCTACACCTTC. Amino acids: CATEGGNGGYTF.

J is TRBJ2-7 and V is TRBV10-2; tentatively, D is TRBD2 (6 bases). The germline V gene has CDR1 WSHSY and CDR2 SAAADI. V dropped 6 bases and J dropped 2 bases, with 11 bases sitting between them. This CDR3 contains 13 residues. CDR3 in amino acids: CASSLALAYEQYF. The CDR3 DNA sequence: TGCGCCAGCAGCCTAGCGCTAGCCTACGAGCAGTACTTC.

V usage is TRBV9 and J usage is TRBJ2-7, with 7 bases identical to TRBD2. CDR1 is SGDLS, CDR2 YYNGEE, per germline. With 3 bases clipped from V and 5 bases from J, the junction kept 2 bases outside the gene matches. This CDR3 is built from 12 residues. CDR3 coding DNA: TGTGCCAGCAGCGGGGAGGGCCACGAGCAGTACTTC. Translating it yields CASSGEGHEQYF.

The DNA for the CDR3 is TGCGCCAGCAGCTTGGGAGGGACAGGGACTGCCGGAAACACCATATATTTT. Amino acids: CASSLGGTGTAGNTIYF. The genes are TRBV5-1 and TRBJ1-3; 9 positions match TRBD1. V lost 0 bases to trimming and J lost 4 bases; unmatched junction nucleotides: 8. From germline, CDR1 is SGHRS and CDR2 YFSETQ. The CDR3 contains 17 residues. The complete variable domain, with remaining parts taken from reference TRBV5-1 and TRBJ1-3, reads KAGVTQTPRYLIKTRGQQVTLSCSPISGHRSVSWYQQTPGQGLQFLFEYFSETQRNKGNFPGRFSGRQFSNSRSEMNVSTLELGDSALYLCASSLGGTGTAGNTIYFGEGSWLTVV.

The J gene is TRBJ1-5, the V gene TRBV19; the D is unclear. This CDR3 has 16 residues. Per the germline V gene, CDR1 is LNHDA and CDR2 is SQIVND (reference sequence). V lost 5 bases, J lost 1 base, and 15 bases lay in between. The CDR3 bases are TGTGCCAGTAGTCTAGGTGCTCTCGGGAGCAATCAGCCCCAGCATTTT. It codes for CASSLGALGSNQPQHF.

This clone was detected only a few times. The chain recombines TRBV19 with TRBJ1-2; tentatively, D is TRBD1 (6 bases). The CDR3 runs to 14 residues. Germline lookup yields CDR1 LNHDA and CDR2 SQIVND (reference sequence). Trimming cost V 4 bases and J 3 bases, with 12 bases left between them. DNA for the CDR3: TGTGCCAGTAGTACGGAGGCAGGGGACTATGGCTACACCTTC. Translated, it gives CASSTEAGDYGYTF.

This chain connects TRBV16 to TRBJ2-6; 11 bases map to TRBD1. With V trimmed by 2 bases and J by 2 bases, 8 bases remained unmatched. This CDR3 has 19 amino acids. Germline CDR1 is KGHSY and CDR2 is FQNENV. In nucleotides, the CDR3 is TGTGCCAGCAGCCAACTTCAGGGACAGGGGGTCCCTGGGGCCAACGTCCTGACTTTC. This encodes CASSQLQGQGVPGANVLTF.

This clone was seen a few times. The genes are TRBV6-1 and TRBJ2-3; 12 bases match TRBD2. Germline CDR1 MNHNS, CDR2 SASEGT. The V and J ends lost 4 bases and 0 bases, in that order; junction bases with no gene match: 8. The CDR3 extends over 18 amino acids. CDR3 sequence reads: CASSAGWTSGASTDTQYF. The CDR3 region has the DNA TGTGCCAGCAGTGCTGGCTGGACTAGCGGGGCTAGCACAGATACGCAGTATTTT.

This chain links TRBV14 with TRBJ1-2; 10 positions agree with TRBD1. This CDR3 region has 16 residues. Looked up from germline, CDR1 is SGHDN and CDR2 is FVKESK. The ends lost 2 bases at V and 4 bases at J; junction bases unmatched: 7. CDR3 region: CASSQSLTGGAYGYTF. In DNA form, the CDR3 reads TGTGCCAGCAGCCAATCCCTGACAGGGGGCGCCTATGGCTACACCTTC.

As to this clone: The limits of the CDR3 on the DNA are not certain, so only TCRdb's listed CDR3 is given. The rearrangement joins TRBV5-1 to TRBJ1-4. The germline V gene encodes CDR1 SGHRS and CDR2 YFSETQ. The CDR3 has 18 residues if both end residues are counted. Here the CDR3 reads CASSSRPLRQLANEKLFF.

The chain carries TRBV29-1 and TRBJ2-5, with 13 bases fitting TRBD2. V trimming: 6 bases; J trimming: 4 bases; junction bases outside the gene matches: 2. This CDR3 is 13 amino acids long. Looked up from germline, CDR1 is SQVTM and CDR2 is ANQGSEA. The CDR3 spells CSVLAGGRETQYF. The CDR3 DNA follows: TGCAGCGTACTAGCGGGAGGGCGAGAGACCCAGTACTTC.